This T cell receptor (beta chain) was found in a study of cytomegalovirus exposure and HLA in healthy donors. V lost 6 bases, J lost 0 bases, and 9 bases lay in between. The CDR3 totals 13 residues. Per germline, CDR1 MNHNY and CDR2 SVGAGI (reference sequence). This PCR relied on a set of 60 Vbeta primers and 13 Jbeta primers. The method was immunoSEQ multiplex PCR; TCRdb's version includes in-frame clones alone and lacks a portion of them. The table lists 160,000 or so clones, around 83% of them singletons. As regards this clone: Its antigen is still unknown.

General study results and limits: Presence/absence analyses assumed roughly uniform sequencing depth across donors, which may not hold.

V usage is TRBV6-6 and J usage is TRBJ2-7; possibly TRBD2 for D (6 bases). Sequencing was carried out using PBMCs. This TCR derives from a man aged 50 to 60 in good health and CMV-seropositive. The CDR3, as DNA: TGTGCCAGCAGGGACGGGAGCTCCTACGAGCAGTACTTC. Translated, it gives CASRDGSSYEQYF.